The sequence of this TCR beta chain was determined in a study of T cells in localized non-small cell lung cancer. This table comes from immunoSEQ multiplex PCR, and its TCRdb copy is limited to in-frame clones, with some not included. The table records approximately 81,000 clones, more than 70% of them present only once. Trimming left V 0 bases short and J 4 bases short, with 18 bases between. CDR3 length: 17 residues. Germline V gene data show CDR1 as MGHRA and CDR2 as YSYEKL. In regard to this clone: Its antigen is currently unknown.

Whole-study findings and limits: Adjacent uninvolved lung tissue had the highest T cell clonality, exceeding tumor.

The sequenced sample was peripheral blood, obtained before any cancer treatment. The chain couples TRBV4-1 to TRBJ1-2; the D gene is possibly TRBD1 (6 bases). This TCR was recovered from a woman between 35 and 75 years old with stage I squamous cell lung carcinoma. The CDR3 sequence is CASSQDSRGAQGYGYTF. DNA for the CDR3: TGCGCCAGCAGCCAAGATAGTCGGGGGGCGCAGGGCTATGGCTACACCTTC.